The TCR beta chain under discussion was sequenced for a study of blood T cells in healthy people across ages. This CDR3 has 12 amino acids. The germline V gene has CDR1 MNHEY and CDR2 SVGEGT. Trimming stripped 2 bases from V and 2 bases from J, with 4 bases between. For the second PCR, which ran for roughly 7 to 11 cycles, a sample-barcoded 5' primer and a J-beta primer mix were used. TCRdb passed the 5' RACE reads through MiXCR, listing each CDR3 protein once. The sample carries approximately 790,000 distinct CDR3 sequences, about 62% recorded once. This clonotype was observed a few times. The sample taken for sequencing was blood. This chain uses TRBV6-2 or TRBV6-3 with TRBJ2-7; D uncertain. The clonotype originates from a man under 40 in good health. The CDR3 loop reads CASSYPTYEQYF. The DNA for the CDR3 is TGTGCCAGCAGTTACCCCACCTACGAGCAGTACTTC.